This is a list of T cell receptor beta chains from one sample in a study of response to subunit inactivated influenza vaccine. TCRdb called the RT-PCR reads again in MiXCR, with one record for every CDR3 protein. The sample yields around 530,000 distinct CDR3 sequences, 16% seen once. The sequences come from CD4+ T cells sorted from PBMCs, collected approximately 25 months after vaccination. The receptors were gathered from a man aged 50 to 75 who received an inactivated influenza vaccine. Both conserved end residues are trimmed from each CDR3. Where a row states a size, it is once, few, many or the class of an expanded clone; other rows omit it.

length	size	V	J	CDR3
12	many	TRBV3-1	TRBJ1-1	ASSLGQGALGAF
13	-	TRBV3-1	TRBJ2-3	ASSRGTWGTDTQY
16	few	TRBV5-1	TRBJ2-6	ASNLLAGVASGANVLT
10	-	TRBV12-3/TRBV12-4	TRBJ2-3	ASSLHADTQY
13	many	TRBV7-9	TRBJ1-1	ASSRGAGADTEAF
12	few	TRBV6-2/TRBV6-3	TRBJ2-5	ASSYLTVMETQY
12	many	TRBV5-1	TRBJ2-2	ASSFDRQTGELF
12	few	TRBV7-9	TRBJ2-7	ASSRSGRNDEQY
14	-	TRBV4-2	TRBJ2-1	ASSQEPAGGYNEQF
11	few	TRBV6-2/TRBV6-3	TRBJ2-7	ASSYTGTYEQY
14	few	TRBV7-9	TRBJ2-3	ASSLNQGAVADTQY
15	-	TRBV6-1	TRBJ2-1	ASSDSLPGDKFNEQF
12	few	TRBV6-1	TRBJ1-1	ASSPQGWNTEAF
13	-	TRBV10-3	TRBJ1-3	AISHLETSGNTIY
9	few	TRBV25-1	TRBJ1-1	ASSSPFEAF
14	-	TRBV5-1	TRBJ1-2	ASSLDMSAGLGGYT
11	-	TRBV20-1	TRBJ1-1	SARDWGQPNCC
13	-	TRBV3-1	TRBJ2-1	ASSQDRLGGYEQF
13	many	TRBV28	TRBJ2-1	ASSLAGATYNEQF
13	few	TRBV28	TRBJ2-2	ASRTATANTGELF
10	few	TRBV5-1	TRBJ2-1	ASSSQSDEQF
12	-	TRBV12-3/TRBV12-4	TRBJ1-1	ASRPTAMNTEAF
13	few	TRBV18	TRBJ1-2	ASSRNYRANYGYT
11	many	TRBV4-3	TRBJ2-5	ASSQDYQETQY
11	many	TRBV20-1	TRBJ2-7	SAETGSPYEQY
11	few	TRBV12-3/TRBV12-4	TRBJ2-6	ASGQAGANVLT
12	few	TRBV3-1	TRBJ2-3	ASSQAMTSGAQY
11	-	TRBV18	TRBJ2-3	ASSAGTRDTQY
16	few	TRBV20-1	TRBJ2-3	SAEPGQGRTTRTDTQY
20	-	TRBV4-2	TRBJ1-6	ASSQEFSGGGIAGSWNSPLH
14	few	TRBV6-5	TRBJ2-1	ASSYSSGGRYNEQF
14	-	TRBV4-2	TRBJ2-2	ASSQDVAANTGELF
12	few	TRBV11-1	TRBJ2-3	ASSQLAGPDTQY
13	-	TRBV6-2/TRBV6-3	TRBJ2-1	ASSYPSGTFNEQF
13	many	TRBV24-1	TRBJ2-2	ATSLRQGRAGELF
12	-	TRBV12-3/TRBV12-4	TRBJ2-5	ASSAGGVKETQY
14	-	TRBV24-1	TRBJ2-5	ATSDPRLAGGETQY
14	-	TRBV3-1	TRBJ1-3	ASSLGGLSSGNTIY
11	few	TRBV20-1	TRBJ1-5	SARAEADSPQH
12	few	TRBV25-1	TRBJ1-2	ASSESGFNYGYT
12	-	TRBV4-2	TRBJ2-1	ASSRGELANEQF
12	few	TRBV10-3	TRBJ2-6	AISEAPGANVLT
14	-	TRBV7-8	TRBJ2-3	ASSFRSGGARDTQY
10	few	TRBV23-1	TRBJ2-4	ASSPSRNIQY
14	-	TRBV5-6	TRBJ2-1	ASSNVWGSSYNEQF
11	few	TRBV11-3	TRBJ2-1	ASSLARDLEQF